This TCR beta chain was observed in a study of blood T cell repertoires in COVID-19. TCRdb's copy holds only in-frame clones and misses some; the assay was immunoSEQ multiplex PCR. The data hold 250,000 or so clones, with around 84% observed a single time. With 5 bases removed from V and 4 bases from J, the gap between germline ends came to 6 bases. The CDR3 extends over 12 amino acids. Germline V lookup: CDR1 SGHVS, CDR2 FNYEAQ. Sequencing used peripheral blood. The clonotype comes from a woman in her 40s who had recovered from COVID-19. This chain connects TRBV7-6 to TRBJ1-3; D is undetermined. Written as DNA, the CDR3 is TGTGCCAGCAGCCCGGGGGGAAACACCATATATTTT. Encoded protein: CASSPGGNTIYF.